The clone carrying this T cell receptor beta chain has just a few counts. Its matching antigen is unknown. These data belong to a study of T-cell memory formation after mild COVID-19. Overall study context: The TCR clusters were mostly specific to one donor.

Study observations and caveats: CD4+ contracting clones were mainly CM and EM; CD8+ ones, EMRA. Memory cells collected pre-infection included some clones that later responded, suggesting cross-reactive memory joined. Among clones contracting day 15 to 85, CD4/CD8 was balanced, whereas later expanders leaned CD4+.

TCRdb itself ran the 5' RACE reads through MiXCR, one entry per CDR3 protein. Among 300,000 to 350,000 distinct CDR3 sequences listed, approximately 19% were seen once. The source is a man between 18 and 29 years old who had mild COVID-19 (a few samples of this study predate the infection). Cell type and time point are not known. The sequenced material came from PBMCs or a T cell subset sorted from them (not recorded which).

CDR3 loop: CASSPRATGDNEQFF. The CDR3 DNA reads TGTGCCAGCAGCCCTCGAGCGACGGGGGACAATGAGCAGTTCTTC. The V gene is TRBV12-3 or TRBV12-4, the J gene TRBJ2-1; possibly TRBD2 for D (6 bases). The CDR3 sequence is 15 residues long. Trimming took off 6 bases at V and 5 bases at J, with 17 bases between the two ends.